A selection of T cell receptor beta chains follows, all from one sample in a study of T-cell memory formation after mild COVID-19. TCRdb reprocessed the 5' RACE reads with MiXCR, giving one entry per CDR3 protein. The sample comprises about 600,000 distinct CDR3 sequences, less than 25% of which are singletons, and around 9.2% rests with the top ten. Sequences were obtained from PBMCs or a T cell subset sorted from them (not recorded which). The receptors here all came from an adult woman who had mild COVID-19 (a few samples of this study predate the infection). Cell type and time point are not known. CDR3s include the opening cysteine and the closing phenylalanine or tryptophan. Each record gives: V gene, clone size, J gene, D gene, CDR3 DNA, CDR3 protein. A D gene is named only where the DNA matches it firmly. Clone size, where shown, is once, few, many, or a class for clones that have expanded.

TRBV30	NA	TRBJ1-1	NA	TGTGCCTGGAGCATAGACGGGAACACTGAAGCTTTCTTT	CAWSIDGNTEAFF
TRBV12-3/TRBV12-4	NA	TRBJ1-2	NA	TGTGCCAGCAGTCCTCCGGTGGGAGGCTACACCTTC	CASSPPVGGYTF
TRBV5-1	NA	TRBJ1-2	NA	TGCGCCAGCAGCTTGGAGGCAGGGGCGTCCGGCTACACCTTC	CASSLEAGASGYTF
TRBV6-5	few	TRBJ1-5	NA	TGTGCCAGCAGAAGAGCGGACCGTAGCAATCAGCCCCAGCATTTT	CASRRADRSNQPQHF
TRBV27	NA	TRBJ1-1	TRBD1	TGTGCCAGCAGTTTATGGGGACAGGGGGCTGGTGAAGCTTTCTTT	CASSLWGQGAGEAFF
TRBV27	NA	TRBJ2-5	NA	TGTGCCAGCAGTGGCGCGGGACTCCCCGCCCAGTACTTC	CASSGAGLPAQYF
TRBV5-1	NA	TRBJ2-5	NA	TGCGCCACCGCCCCGGGGGCGGGAGAGACCCAGTACTTC	CATAPGAGETQYF
TRBV15	NA	TRBJ2-3	NA	TGTGCCACCAGCAGGGGAGGACCAGGGGTCGGGTATACGCAGTATTTT	CATSRGGPGVGYTQYF
TRBV5-5	few	TRBJ2-6	NA	TGTGCCAGCCAACCTGGGGCCAACGTCCTGACTTTC	CASQPGANVLTF
TRBV25-1	few	TRBJ2-7	TRBD1	TGTGCCAGCACCCGACAGGGATCCTACGAGCAGTACTTC	CASTRQGSYEQYF
TRBV5-6	NA	TRBJ1-1	TRBD1	TGTGCCAGCAGCACGAAACCGGGACAGCCCGTAGAGAACACTGAAGCTTTCTTT	CASSTKPGQPVENTEAFF
TRBV7-9	NA	TRBJ1-2	NA	TGTGCCAGCAGCCCTGCCGGGACAACAGTGGGCTACACCTTC	CASSPAGTTVGYTF
TRBV5-1	NA	TRBJ2-5	TRBD2	TGCGCCAGCAGCTTTGGATCGCTCGGACTAGCGGGAGGGGAGACCCAGTACTTC	CASSFGSLGLAGGETQYF
TRBV7-9	NA	TRBJ1-1	NA	TGTGCCAGCAGCTTCCGTCAGGGGCGAGGTGACACTGAAGCTTTCTTT	CASSFRQGRGDTEAFF
TRBV14	few	TRBJ2-7	TRBD1	TGTGCCAGCAGCATTGCAGGGGGTCACGAGCAGTACTTC	CASSIAGGHEQYF
TRBV12-3/TRBV12-4	NA	TRBJ2-7	TRBD1	TGTGCCAGCAGTTTAGCGCTGAGACAGGGGGCCTACGAGCAGTACTTC	CASSLALRQGAYEQYF
TRBV30	few	TRBJ1-2	TRBD1	TGTGCCTGGCAGGGACAGGGGGGGCCCTATGGCTACACCTTC	CAWQGQGGPYGYTF
TRBV30	NA	TRBJ2-1	NA	TGTGCCTGGAACAGGGACAATGAGCAGTTCTTC	CAWNRDNEQFF
TRBV5-1	few	TRBJ2-1	NA	TGCGCCAGCAGCCACCCAACGGGAGAAATTATGGATGAGCAGTTCTTC	CASSHPTGEIMDEQFF
TRBV6-2/TRBV6-3	many	TRBJ1-5	NA	TGTGCCAGCAAGGCAGAGAGCAATCAGCCCCAGCATTTT	CASKAESNQPQHF